What follows are 12 T cell receptor beta chains derived from one specimen sequenced in a study of blood T cell repertoires in COVID-19. TCRdb keeps only in-frame clones here, not all; method: immunoSEQ multiplex PCR. The data hold nearly 300,000 clones, with approximately 90% observed a single time. Sequencing was carried out using peripheral blood. These receptors all stem from a woman aged 30 to 39 who had recovered from COVID-19.

The J gene is TRBJ1-1, the V gene TRBV5-1, with D tentatively TRBD1 (5 bases). CDR3 length: 13 residues. CDR1 and CDR2 from the germline V gene are SGHRS and YFSETQ. Trimming removed 5 bases at V and 5 bases at J, with 13 bases between. CDR3 nucleotides: TGCGCCAGCAGGTCAGGGTTGGGGACTGAAGCTTTCTTT. Amino acid sequence: CASRSGLGTEAFF.

The rearrangement links TRBV5-1 to TRBJ1-1, with D maybe TRBD1 (6 bases). The ends were cut back, 0 bases at V and 8 bases at J, with 17 bases in the middle. The CDR3 contains 15 residues. The germline gives CDR1 SGHRS, CDR2 YFSETQ. In nucleotides, the CDR3 is TGCGCCAGCAGCTTGGACCCAGGGGCCTCAGGAGAAGCTTTCTTT. It translates to CASSLDPGASGEAFF. The full variable domain, in which reference TRBV5-1 and TRBJ1-1 provide the parts outside the CDR3, is KAGVTQTPRYLIKTRGQQVTLSCSPISGHRSVSWYQQTPGQGLQFLFEYFSETQRNKGNFPGRFSGRQFSNSRSEMNVSTLELGDSALYLCASSLDPGASGEAFFGQGTRLTVV.

This clone was seen more than once but under ten times. V gene TRBV7-9 combines with J gene TRBJ2-7; 8 nucleotides agree with TRBD1. J lost 4 bases, V lost 6 bases, and 5 bases had no gene match. Germline CDR1 reads SEHNR; CDR2 reads FQNEAQ (reference sequence). The CDR3 is 13 amino acids. As DNA, the CDR3 is TGTGCCAGCAGTGGACAGGGTACGTACGAGCAGTACTTC. It translates to CASSGQGTYEQYF.

The chain is built from TRBV7-9 and TRBJ1-1; D is uncertain. V dropped 1 base and J dropped 1 base, with 7 bases sitting between them. Germline V gives CDR1 SEHNR, CDR2 FQNEAQ (reference sequence). The CDR3 loop spans 14 amino acids. The CDR3 DNA is TGTGCCAGCAGCTTAGGCCGAGAGAACACTGAAGCTTTCTTT. Translation: CASSLGRENTEAFF.

This clone was seen only once. The chain uses TRBV19 and TRBJ1-1, with TRBD1 matching 9 bases. Germline loops: CDR1 LNHDA, CDR2 SQIVND (reference sequence). Trimming at V came to 8 bases and at J to 10 bases, leaving 14 bases not matched to a gene. The CDR3 sequence is 14 residues long. The CDR3: CASRRGQGLNGAFF. The CDR3 DNA sequence: TGTGCCAGTCGCCGGGGACAGGGACTAAACGGAGCTTTCTTT.

The chain employs TRBV19 and TRBJ2-1; the D gene is possibly TRBD2 (5 bases). Trimming removed 6 bases at V and 0 bases at J, with 9 bases between. The germline V gene encodes CDR1 LNHDA and CDR2 SQIVND (reference sequence). The CDR3 is made up of 14 amino acids. The CDR3 protein is CASRLASSYNEQFF. CDR3 DNA sequence: TGTGCCAGTAGGCTAGCCAGCTCCTACAATGAGCAGTTCTTC.

This clone came up a few times. The chain is built from TRBV16 and TRBJ1-2, with 8 bases that match TRBD1. Trimming at V came to 7 bases and at J to 5 bases, leaving 9 bases not matched to a gene. Germline lookup yields CDR1 KGHSY and CDR2 FQNENV. The CDR3 sequence is 14 residues long. CDR3 in DNA: TGTGCCAGCACTCCTGGGGACAGGTTGTATGGCTACACCTTC. Translated, it gives CASTPGDRLYGYTF.

This chain joins TRBV28 and TRBJ2-5, with 15 bases identical to TRBD2. The CDR3 covers 18 residues. With V trimmed by 6 bases and J by 1 base, 9 bases remained unmatched. The germline V gene has CDR1 MDHEN and CDR2 SYDVKM. Here the CDR3 DNA reads TGTGCCAGCAGCTACTTCGGACTAGCGGGGGGGCTCCAAGAGACCCAGTACTTC. Encoded protein: CASSYFGLAGGLQETQYF.

This clone showed up just once. The chain links TRBV11-2 to TRBJ2-7, with TRBD1 identical over 8 bases. This CDR3 has 17 residues. Trimming took 5 bases from V and 4 from J; bases not matched to a gene: 16. Germline CDR1 reads SGHAT; CDR2 reads FQNNGV. CDR3 coding DNA: TGTGCCAGCAGCCCAGATCGGCCTCGGACAGGGCGGTACGAGCAGTACTTC. Protein: CASSPDRPRTGRYEQYF.

The gene calls are TRBV7-9 and TRBJ2-5, with D tentatively TRBD2 (7 bases). V was shortened by 5 bases and J by 7 bases, with 20 bases between the two germline ends. The CDR3 runs to 15 residues. Germline V gene data show CDR1 as SEHNR and CDR2 as FQNEAQ (reference sequence). The CDR3 reads CASSLDSGVAGTQYF. CDR3 sequence (DNA): TGTGCCAGCAGCCTCGACTCAGGGGTAGCGGGGACCCAGTACTTC.

V gene TRBV18 combines with J gene TRBJ2-3; 7 nucleotides agree with TRBD1. The length of the CDR3 is 14 residues. V shed 3 bases, J shed 9 bases, and the junction held 9 bases outside the gene matches. Looked up from germline, CDR1 is KGHSH and CDR2 is LQKENI. DNA of the CDR3: TGTGCCAGCTCACCGCCGACAGGGCCCGGGACGCAGTATTTT. It specifies CASSPPTGPGTQYF.

This chain joins TRBV5-1 and TRBJ2-7; TRBD2 is a possible D gene (5 bases). This CDR3 has 13 amino acids. CDR1 is SGHRS and CDR2 is YFSETQ in the germline V gene. Trimming pared 4 bases from V and 4 bases from J, leaving 12 bases between. The CDR3 sequence: CASSPAGRYEQYF. Written as DNA, the CDR3 is TGCGCCAGCAGCCCCGCGGGTAGGTACGAGCAGTACTTC.